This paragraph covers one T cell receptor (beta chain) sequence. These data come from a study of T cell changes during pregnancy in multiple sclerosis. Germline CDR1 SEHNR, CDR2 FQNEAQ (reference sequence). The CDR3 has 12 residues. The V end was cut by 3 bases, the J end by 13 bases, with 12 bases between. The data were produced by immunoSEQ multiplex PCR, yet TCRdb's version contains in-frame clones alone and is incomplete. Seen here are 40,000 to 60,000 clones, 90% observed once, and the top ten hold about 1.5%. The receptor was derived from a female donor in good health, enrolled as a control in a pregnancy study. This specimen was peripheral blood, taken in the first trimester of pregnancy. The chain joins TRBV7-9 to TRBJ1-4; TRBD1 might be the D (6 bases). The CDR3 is CASSLLDSRLFF. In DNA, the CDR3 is TGTGCCAGCAGCTTGTTGGACAGCCGACTGTTTTTT.